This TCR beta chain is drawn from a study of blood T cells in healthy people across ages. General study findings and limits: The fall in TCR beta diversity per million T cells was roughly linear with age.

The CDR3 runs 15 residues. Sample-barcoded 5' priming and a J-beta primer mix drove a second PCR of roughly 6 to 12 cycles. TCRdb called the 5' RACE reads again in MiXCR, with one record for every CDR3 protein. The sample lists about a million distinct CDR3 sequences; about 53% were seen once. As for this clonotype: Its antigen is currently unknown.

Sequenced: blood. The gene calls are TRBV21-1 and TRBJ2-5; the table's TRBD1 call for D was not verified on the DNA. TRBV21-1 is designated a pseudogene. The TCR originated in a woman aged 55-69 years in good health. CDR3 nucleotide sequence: TGTGCCAGCAGCAAACCTGGGACAGGAAAAGAGACCCAGTACTTC. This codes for CASSKPGTGKETQYF.